A single T cell receptor beta chain is shown here with its context. This table comes from immunoSEQ multiplex PCR, and its TCRdb copy is limited to in-frame clones, with some not included. The data contain about 180,000 clones, around four fifths of them singletons. These data originate in a study of blood T cell repertoires in COVID-19. One Seattle source followed patients from active infection through their disease course. The CDR3 consists of 21 residues. The chain joins TRBV21-1 to TRBJ2-3; TRBD1, the table's D call, was not compared with the DNA. TRBV21-1 is a listed pseudogene. The receptor was isolated from a middle-aged woman with COVID-19, enrolled during active disease. Sequenced material: peripheral blood. The CDR3 nucleotides are TGTGCCAGCAGCAATTCGAGACAGGGGAGAGGCCATCCTAGATACACAGATACGCAGTATTTT. This encodes CASSNSRQGRGHPRYTDTQYF.